Below are 31 T cell receptor beta chains sequenced from a single sample in a study of T and B cells in COVID-19 patients. Multiplex PCR with BIOMED2 TRB-A/B primer pools amplified TRB rearrangements. TCRdb fed the multiplex PCR reads into MiXCR, producing one record per CDR3 protein. The repertoire consists of several thousand distinct CDR3 sequences, with around 29% occurring once and the leading ten covering around 24%. TRB was amplified from about 250-500 ng of blood genomic DNA. The sequenced material came from blood. Source of these receptors: a human donor with active COVID-19.

The rearrangement uses TRBV20-1 and TRBJ1-5; D unresolved. The germline gives CDR1 DFQATT, CDR2 SNEGSKA (reference sequence). This CDR3 comprises 13 residues. Deletions cut 5 bases from V and 7 bases from J, with 15 bases between. DNA for the CDR3: TGCAGTGCTTCTGAGGGTAGGGTCCAGCCCCAGCATTTT. Protein product: CSASEGRVQPQHF.

The rearrangement uses TRBV6-6 and TRBJ1-2; 7 bases fit TRBD1. With V trimmed by 2 bases and J by 5 bases, 8 bases remained unmatched. This CDR3 spans 15 amino acids. Germline V gene sequence: CDR1 MNHNY, CDR2 SVGAGI (reference sequence). The CDR3 is CASSYPLEGAYGYTF. The DNA of the CDR3 is TGTGCCAGCAGTTACCCACTAGAGGGGGCATATGGCTACACCTTC.

This clonotype has just a few counts. V is TRBV5-6 and J is TRBJ1-2, with D perhaps TRBD1 (5 bases). The CDR3 is made up of 15 amino acids. The V gene lost 0 bases and the J gene lost 0 bases, with 9 bases spanning the gap. The germline CDR1 and CDR2 sequences are SGHDT and YYEEEE. CDR3 nucleotides: TGTGCCAGCAGCTTGGGGGACTCTTCTAACTATGGCTACACCTTC. As protein: CASSLGDSSNYGYTF.

This chain connects TRBV7-9 to TRBJ2-3; unclear D gene. The CDR3 totals 14 residues. CDR1 is SEHNR and CDR2 is FQNEAQ in the germline V gene (reference sequence). Trimming pared 5 bases from V and 2 bases from J, leaving 11 bases between. The CDR3 region is CASSPTVYTDTQYF. The CDR3, as DNA: TGTGCCAGCAGCCCCACGGTATACACAGATACGCAGTATTTT.

The chain uses TRBV6-6 and TRBJ1-2; D remains ambiguous. V gave up 2 bases and J gave up 1 base, with 14 bases separating them. The CDR3 covers 16 residues. Germline V CDR1 and CDR2: MNHNY, SVGAGI (reference sequence). CDR3 amino acids: CASSYVAGDSNYGYTF. DNA of the CDR3: TGTGCCAGCAGTTACGTGGCAGGTGATAGTAACTATGGCTACACCTTC.

V and J are TRBV12-3 or TRBV12-4 and TRBJ2-5; 9 bases agree with TRBD2. Losses at the gene ends were 1 base for V and 2 bases for J; bases not matched to a gene: 5. The CDR3 consists of 16 residues. The CDR3: CASSLVAAGGQETQYF. The CDR3 DNA follows: TGTGCCAGCAGTTTAGTGGCAGCGGGGGGTCAAGAGACCCAGTACTTC.

This clonotype was seen only a few times. The rearrangement uses TRBV6-6 and TRBJ1-2; 7 bases match TRBD1. The germline V gene has CDR1 MNHNY and CDR2 SVGAGI (reference sequence). Unmatched junction bases numbered 3, after V lost 0 bases and J lost 2 bases. CDR3 size: 15 residues. Here the CDR3 reads CASSYSGGQNYGYTF. The CDR3 DNA is TGTGCCAGCAGTTACTCAGGGGGCCAAAACTATGGCTACACCTTC.

This clonotype is deemed medium-sized (0.01 to 0.1%). The chain links TRBV5-4 to TRBJ2-6; D unresolved. The CDR3 extends over 16 amino acids. The V gene lost 0 bases and the J gene lost 0 bases, with 7 bases spanning the gap. Germline CDR1 and CDR2: SGHNT and YYREEE (reference sequence). CDR3 bases: TGTGCCAGCAGCTTGGAAGCCTTCTCTGGGGCCAACGTCCTGACTTTC. Protein sequence: CASSLEAFSGANVLTF.

The chain links TRBV20-1 to TRBJ2-5; D is possibly TRBD2 (7 bases). The CDR3 covers 16 residues. Trimming stripped 4 bases from V and 0 bases from J, with 18 bases between. CDR1 DFQATT and CDR2 SNEGSKA come from the germline V gene (reference sequence). In DNA, the CDR3 is TGCAGTGCTAACCGACGGGGGGCTCAGGACCAAGAGACCCAGTACTTC. This translates into CSANRRGAQDQETQYF.

The chain employs TRBV6-4 and TRBJ2-7; D gene uncertain. The CDR3 covers 14 residues. Germline V gene data show CDR1 as MRHNA and CDR2 as SNTAGT. Trimming took off 3 bases at V and 6 bases at J, with 15 bases between the two ends. CDR3: CASSESIVFGEQYF. DNA for the CDR3: TGTGCCAGCAGTGAGAGTATCGTCTTTGGCGAGCAGTACTTC.

This clonotype has only a few counts. CDR3 amino acids: CAVPQADRGQPNYGYTF. CDR3 nucleotides: TGTGCCGTCCCACAGGCCGACAGGGGTCAGCCTAACTATGGCTACACCTTC. The chain combines TRBV10-3 with TRBJ1-2, with 8 bases fitting TRBD1. CDR1 is ENHRY, CDR2 SYGVKD, per germline. This CDR3 region has 17 residues. After removal of 11 bases from V and 0 bases from J, the junction contained 17 bases not matched to a gene.

By share, this clonotype counts as medium-sized. The chain recombines TRBV19 with TRBJ1-2; the match to TRBD1 covers 7 bases. Per the germline V gene, CDR1 is LNHDA and CDR2 is SQIVND (reference sequence). This CDR3 spans 13 amino acids. J gave up 6 bases and V 9 bases, and 10 bases lay outside the gene matches. The DNA of the CDR3 is TGTGCCAGCCTACCACAGGGGCGGAATGGCTACACCTTC. It yields the protein CASLPQGRNGYTF.

This clonotype has only a few counts. The V call is TRBV7-9, the J call TRBJ1-2, with a tentative D call TRBD1 (5 bases). Germline loops: CDR1 SEHNR, CDR2 FQNEAQ (reference sequence). V lost 5 bases and J lost 0, with 19 bases in between. The CDR3 is 17 residues long. The CDR3 coding sequence is TGTGCCAGCAGCGCGGGGGGATATGCCAGCTCTAACTATGGCTACACCTTC. Encoded protein: CASSAGGYASSNYGYTF.

A few counts support this clonotype. The chain recombines TRBV13 with TRBJ1-1, with a weak D call TRBD1 (5 bases). Trimming left V 5 bases short and J 6 bases short, with 16 bases between. CDR1 is PRHDT, CDR2 FYEKMQ, per germline (reference sequence). The CDR3 is 14 residues long. In DNA, the CDR3 is TGTGCCAGCAGCCTCTCGGTAGGGGTGGCTGAAGCTTTCTTT. Translated: CASSLSVGVAEAFF.

This clonotype has only a few counts. This chain uses TRBV27 with TRBJ1-3; possibly TRBD1 for D (5 bases). Between the trimmed V and J ends, which lost 3 bases and 0 bases, there was a span of 12 bases. This CDR3 is 16 amino acids long. Germline assignment: CDR1 MNHEY and CDR2 SMNVEV (reference sequence). CDR3 protein: CASSFSGRPSGNTIYF. CDR3 nucleotides: TGTGCCAGCAGTTTCTCGGGACGGCCCTCTGGAAACACCATATATTTT.

This chain uses TRBV20-1 with TRBJ1-5; TRBD1 might be the D (6 bases). Per germline, CDR1 DFQATT and CDR2 SNEGSKA (reference sequence). CDR3 size: 15 residues. Trimming took 2 bases from V and 6 from J, leaving 17 bases between them. The CDR3 reads CSARPQIQGGQPQHF. The CDR3 nucleotides read TGCAGTGCTAGACCCCAGATACAGGGCGGTCAGCCCCAGCATTTT.

The chain uses TRBV13 and TRBJ2-3, with TRBD2 matching over 7 bases. Trimming cost V 5 bases and J 2 bases; bases outside gene matches: 4. CDR3 length: 14 amino acids. Germline CDR1 reads PRHDT; CDR2 reads FYEKMQ (reference sequence). CDR3 sequence reads: CASSTSGITDTQYF. CDR3 DNA: TGTGCCAGCAGCACCAGCGGGATCACAGATACGCAGTATTTT.

This clonotype qualifies as medium-sized. The J gene is TRBJ2-1, the V gene TRBV27; 8 bases map to TRBD1. Germline V gene sequence: CDR1 MNHEY, CDR2 SMNVEV (reference sequence). Trimming cost V 2 bases and J 4 bases; bases outside gene matches: 16. This CDR3 region has 19 residues. CDR3 region: CASSLRSMPWTGHYNEQFF. CDR3 in DNA: TGTGCCAGCAGTTTAAGGAGCATGCCGTGGACAGGGCATTACAATGAGCAGTTCTTC.

This clonotype was seen more than once but under ten times. J is TRBJ2-2 and V is TRBV12-3 or TRBV12-4, with D maybe TRBD1 (5 bases). Trimming stripped 6 bases from V and 8 bases from J, with 10 bases between. CDR3 length equals 12 residues. CDR3 region: CASRLQEGELFF. DNA for the CDR3: TGTGCCAGCAGATTACAGGAAGGGGAGCTGTTTTTT.

The genes are TRBV20-1 and TRBJ2-4; TRBD2 is a possible D gene (5 bases). Germline-derived CDR1 and CDR2 are DFQATT and SNEGSKA (reference sequence). The V end was cut by 3 bases, the J end by 6 bases, with 18 bases between. The CDR3 is 15 amino acids. In DNA, the CDR3 is TGCAGTGCTAGCGGCCTAGCCAGTATGCGAAACATTCAGTACTTC. As protein: CSASGLASMRNIQYF.

The J gene is TRBJ1-1, the V gene TRBV5-4; tentatively, D is TRBD1 (5 bases). Germline CDR1 is SGHNT and CDR2 is YYREEE (reference sequence). There are 14 residues in the CDR3. Trimming shortened V by 1 base and J by 1 base, and 8 bases separated the two germline ends. The CDR3, as DNA: TGTGCCAGCAGCTTGATAGGGGCGAACACTGAAGCTTTCTTT. Protein product: CASSLIGANTEAFF.

This clonotype was seen only a few times. The genes are TRBV7-9 and TRBJ2-1, with 8 bases aligning to TRBD1. The V gene's germline CDR1 is SEHNR and CDR2 FQNEAQ (reference sequence). The junction had 9 bases not matched to a gene; V was cut back by 5 bases and J by 3 bases. CDR3 length: 16 amino acids. CDR3 sequence: CASSTIRGPNYNEQFF. The CDR3 DNA reads as TGTGCCAGCAGCACAATCAGGGGGCCCAACTACAATGAGCAGTTCTTC.

This clonotype was found a few times. The chain employs TRBV7-9 and TRBJ2-2, with D perhaps TRBD1 (5 bases). V was pared by 1 base and J by 1 base, with 7 bases between. Germline V gene sequence: CDR1 SEHNR, CDR2 FQNEAQ (reference sequence). This CDR3 comprises 15 residues. In nucleotides, the CDR3 is TGTGCCAGCAGCTTAGGTCAGGGGAACACCGGGGAGCTGTTTTTT. Translated, it gives CASSLGQGNTGELFF.

In DNA form, the CDR3 reads TGTGCCAGCAGCTTTAAGGCAGGGGACGGCGGCTACACCTTC. Protein sequence: CASSFKAGDGGYTF. The chain combines TRBV7-6 with TRBJ1-2, with D tentatively TRBD1 (6 bases). CDR3 size: 14 residues. Germline V gives CDR1 SGHVS, CDR2 FNYEAQ. V was clipped by 3 bases and J by 8 bases, with 16 bases between them.

The chain uses TRBV7-2 and TRBJ2-3; possible D gene TRBD2, 5 bases. This CDR3 comprises 17 residues. The germline V and J ends were trimmed by 2 bases and 1 base, with 16 bases remaining between them. Germline loops: CDR1 SGHTA, CDR2 FQGNSA. CDR3 in DNA: TGTGCCAGCAGCTTATCTCTCGGGGTGACGCGCACAGATACGCAGTATTTT. Its translation: CASSLSLGVTRTDTQYF.

The chain combines TRBV15 with TRBJ2-3; 7 bases agree with TRBD1. From germline, CDR1 is LNHNV and CDR2 YYDKDF (reference sequence). The CDR3 runs 15 residues. The V segment lost 8 bases and the J segment 2 bases; nucleotides outside the gene matches: 10. CDR3 protein: CATGIRTGYTDTQYF. DNA for the CDR3: TGTGCCACCGGAATCCGGACAGGCTACACAGATACGCAGTATTTT. The complete variable domain, with remaining parts taken from reference TRBV15 and TRBJ2-3, reads DAMVIQNPRYQVTQFGKPVTLSCSQTLNHNVMYWYQQKSSQAPKLLFHYYDKDFNNEADTPDNFQSRRPNTSFCFLDIRSPGLGDTAMYLCATGIRTGYTDTQYFGPGTRLTVL.

This chain links TRBV9 with TRBJ1-4, with 7 bases identical to TRBD1. The CDR3 is made up of 17 amino acids. Losses at the gene ends were 0 bases for V and 0 bases for J; bases not matched to a gene: 5. From germline, CDR1 is SGDLS and CDR2 YYNGEE. CDR3 in DNA: TGTGCCAGCAGCGTAGGGGACAGACCGGCAACTAATGAAAAACTGTTTTTT. Encoded protein: CASSVGDRPATNEKLFF.

The chain employs TRBV6-1 and TRBJ2-3; TRBD2 matches 12 bases. The CDR3 covers 18 residues. V was pared by 7 bases and J by 3 bases, with 14 bases of the junction left unmatched. The germline V gene encodes CDR1 MNHNS and CDR2 SASEGT. The CDR3 region is CASKDLAGGPLSTDTQYF. The CDR3 nucleotides read TGTGCCAGCAAGGACCTAGCGGGGGGGCCTCTTTCGACAGATACGCAGTATTTT.

This sequence joins TRBV10-3 and TRBJ2-7; D remains ambiguous. The CDR3 has 13 amino acids. Trimming removed 5 bases at V and 2 bases at J, with 10 bases between. CDR1 is ENHRY and CDR2 is SYGVKD in the germline V gene. CDR3 coding DNA: TGTGCCATCAGTACCGGGCCAACCTACGAGCAGTACTTC. It specifies CAISTGPTYEQYF.

The table lists this clonotype with a few counts. The chain combines TRBV18 with TRBJ1-1; weak D call: TRBD1 (6 bases). CDR3 length equals 13 residues. The germline V gene encodes CDR1 KGHSH and CDR2 LQKENI. Trimming left V 3 bases short and J 6 bases short, with 11 bases between. The CDR3 coding sequence is TGTGCCAGCTCACCGGGTAAGGGGGCTGAAGCTTTCTTT. This translates into CASSPGKGAEAFF. The full variable domain, in which reference TRBV18 and TRBJ1-1 provide the parts outside the CDR3, is NAGVMQNPRHLVRRRGQEARLRCSPMKGHSHVYWYRQLPEEGLKFMVYLQKENIIDESGMPKERFSAEFPKEGPSILRIQQVVRGDSAAYFCASSPGKGAEAFFGQGTRLTVV.

This chain joins TRBV5-4 and TRBJ2-1; D is tentatively TRBD1 or TRBD2 (7 bases each). The V and J ends lost 1 base and 4 bases respectively, with 15 bases between them. CDR3 length: 16 residues. Germline V gene sequence: CDR1 SGHNT, CDR2 YYREEE (reference sequence). DNA of the CDR3: TGTGCCAGCAGCTTGTCGGGGGGACAGCCATACAATGAGCAGTTCTTC. Protein product: CASSLSGGQPYNEQFF.